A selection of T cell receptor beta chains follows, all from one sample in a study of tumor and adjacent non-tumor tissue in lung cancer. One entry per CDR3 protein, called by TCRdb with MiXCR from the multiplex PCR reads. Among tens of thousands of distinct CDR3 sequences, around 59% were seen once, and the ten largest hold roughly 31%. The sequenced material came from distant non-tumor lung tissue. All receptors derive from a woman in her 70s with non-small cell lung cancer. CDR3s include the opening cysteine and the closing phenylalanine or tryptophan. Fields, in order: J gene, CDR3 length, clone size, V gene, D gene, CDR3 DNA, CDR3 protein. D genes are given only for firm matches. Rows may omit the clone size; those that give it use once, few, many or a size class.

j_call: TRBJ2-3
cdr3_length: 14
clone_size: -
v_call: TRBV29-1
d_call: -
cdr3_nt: TGCAGCGTTGAATCAGGGGCGGGCACAGATATGCAGTATTTT
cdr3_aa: CSVESGAGTDMQYF

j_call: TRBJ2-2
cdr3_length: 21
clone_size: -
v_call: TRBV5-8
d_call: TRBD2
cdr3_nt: TGTGCCAGCAGCTTGGGAAACGGCATCCCCACTAGCGGGAGGGACACCGGGGAGCTGTTTTTT
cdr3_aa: CASSLGNGIPTSGRDTGELFF

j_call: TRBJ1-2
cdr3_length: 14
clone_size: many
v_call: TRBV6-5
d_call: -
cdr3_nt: TGTGCCAGCAGTTACGGTTCAGCCTACTATGGCTACACCTTC
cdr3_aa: CASSYGSAYYGYTF

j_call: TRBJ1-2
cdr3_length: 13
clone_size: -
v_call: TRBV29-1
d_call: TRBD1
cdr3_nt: TGCAGCGTTAAGCTGAGGACAGGTGGAGGCTACACCTTC
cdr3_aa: CSVKLRTGGGYTF

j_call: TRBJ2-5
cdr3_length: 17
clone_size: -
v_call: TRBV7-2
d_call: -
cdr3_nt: TGTGCCAGCAGCGCGGGCCCTGACACTCCTACCAAGAGATTGGGGTACTTC
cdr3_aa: CASSAGPDTPTKRLGYF

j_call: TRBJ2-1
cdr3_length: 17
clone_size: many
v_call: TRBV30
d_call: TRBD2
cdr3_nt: TGTGCCTGGAGTGATACCGGGGGAGCGGGAGCCTACAATGAGCAGTTCTTC
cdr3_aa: CAWSDTGGAGAYNEQFF

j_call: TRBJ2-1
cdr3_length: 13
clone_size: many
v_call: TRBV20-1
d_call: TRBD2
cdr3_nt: TGCAGTGCTAGCGGACTAGCGGCCAATGAGCAGTTCTTC
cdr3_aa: CSASGLAANEQFF

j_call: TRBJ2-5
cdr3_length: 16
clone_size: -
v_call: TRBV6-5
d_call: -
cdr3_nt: TGTGCCAGCAGTTACCCGCTGGGGGAGGAGGAAGAGACCCAGTACTTC
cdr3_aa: CASSYPLGEEEETQYF

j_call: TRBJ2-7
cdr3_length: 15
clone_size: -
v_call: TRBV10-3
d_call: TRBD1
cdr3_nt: TGTGCCATCAGTACTGGGACAGGGCTCCCCTATGAGCAGTACTTC
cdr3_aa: CAISTGTGLPYEQYF

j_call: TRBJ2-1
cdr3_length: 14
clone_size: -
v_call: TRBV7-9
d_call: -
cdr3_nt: TGTGCCAGCAACTCGACGGGACTTTCAAAAGGACATTTCTTC
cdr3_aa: CASNSTGLSKGHFF

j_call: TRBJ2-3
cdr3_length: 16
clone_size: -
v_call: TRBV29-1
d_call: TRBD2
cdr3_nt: TGTAGCGTACCAGGACTAGCGGACCCCGTGGTAGATACGCAGTATTTT
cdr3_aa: CSVPGLADPVVDTQYF

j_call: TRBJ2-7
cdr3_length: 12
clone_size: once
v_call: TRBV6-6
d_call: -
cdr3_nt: TGTGCCAGCAGTTGGAAGTCCTACGAACAGTACTTC
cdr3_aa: CASSWKSYEQYF

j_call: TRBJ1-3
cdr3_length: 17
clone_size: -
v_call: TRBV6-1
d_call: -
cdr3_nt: TGTGCCAGCAGTGAAGCACGACAGCATGGGAACGGAAACACCATATATTTT
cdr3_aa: CASSEARQHGNGNTIYF

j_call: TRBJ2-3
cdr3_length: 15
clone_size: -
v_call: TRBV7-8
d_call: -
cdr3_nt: TGTGCCAGCCTGGCCAGCCTAGCCAGCACAGATACGCAGTATTTT
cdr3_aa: CASLASLASTDTQYF

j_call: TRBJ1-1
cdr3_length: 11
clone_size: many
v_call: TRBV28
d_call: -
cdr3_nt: TGTGCCAGCAGGGGTCGGGATGAAGCTTTCTTT
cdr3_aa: CASRGRDEAFF

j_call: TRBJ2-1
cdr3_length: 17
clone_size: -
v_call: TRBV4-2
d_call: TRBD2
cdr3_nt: TGTGCCGGCAGCCCAGAGGCGGGACTAGCGTCTTATAATGAGCAGTTCTTC
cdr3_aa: CAGSPEAGLASYNEQFF

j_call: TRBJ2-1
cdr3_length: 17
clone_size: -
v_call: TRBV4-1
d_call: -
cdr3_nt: TGCACCAGCAGCCAAGATACTCGGGGAGGACGGGGTTATGAGCAGTTCTTC
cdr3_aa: CTSSQDTRGGRGYEQFF

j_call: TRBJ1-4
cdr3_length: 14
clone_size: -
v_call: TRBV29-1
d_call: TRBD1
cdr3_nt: TGCAGCGTCGTACAGGGGGTAACTAATGAAAAACTGTTTTTT
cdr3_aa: CSVVQGVTNEKLFF

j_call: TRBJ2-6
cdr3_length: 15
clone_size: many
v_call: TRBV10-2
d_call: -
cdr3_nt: TGCGCCAGCAGGGTAGTCCTCTCTGGGGCCAACGTCCTGACTTTC
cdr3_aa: CASRVVLSGANVLTF

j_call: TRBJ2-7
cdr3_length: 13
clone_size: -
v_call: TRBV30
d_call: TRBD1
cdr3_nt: TGTACCTGGAGTCCCCAGGGGGCCTATGAGCAGTACTTC
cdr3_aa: CTWSPQGAYEQYF

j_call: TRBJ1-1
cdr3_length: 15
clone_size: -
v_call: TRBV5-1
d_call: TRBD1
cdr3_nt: TGCGCCAGCAGTCCCGGTACAGGGGTTGACACTGAAGCTTTCTTT
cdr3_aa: CASSPGTGVDTEAFF

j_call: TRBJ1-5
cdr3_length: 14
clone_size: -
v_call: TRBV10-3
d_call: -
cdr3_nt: TGTGCCATCAGTGGGGCAACTTTCAATCAGCCCCGGCATTTT
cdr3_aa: CAISGATFNQPRHF

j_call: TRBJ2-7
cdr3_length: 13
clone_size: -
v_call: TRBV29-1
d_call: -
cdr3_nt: TGCAGCGTTGATCTGGGCAGGGGTTACGAGCAATACTTC
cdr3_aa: CSVDLGRGYEQYF

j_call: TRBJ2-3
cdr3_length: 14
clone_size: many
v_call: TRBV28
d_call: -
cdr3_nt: TGTGCCAGCACCCCGGGGGGCAGCACAGATACGCAGTATTTT
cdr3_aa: CASTPGGSTDTQYF

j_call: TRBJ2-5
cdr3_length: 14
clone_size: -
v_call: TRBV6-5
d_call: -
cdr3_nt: TGTGCCAGCAGCCACTATCGGCCCGAGGAGACCCAGTACTTC
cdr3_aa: CASSHYRPEETQYF

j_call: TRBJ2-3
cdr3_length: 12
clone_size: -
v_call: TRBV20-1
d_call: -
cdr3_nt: TGCGGTGCTAGAGAGGGATCAGATACGCAGTATTTT
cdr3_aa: CGAREGSDTQYF

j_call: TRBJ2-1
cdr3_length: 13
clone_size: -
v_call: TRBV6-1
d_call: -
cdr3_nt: TGCTCCAGCAGTGCGAATCCAGGGTCCCCCAAGTTCTTC
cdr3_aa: CSSSANPGSPKFF

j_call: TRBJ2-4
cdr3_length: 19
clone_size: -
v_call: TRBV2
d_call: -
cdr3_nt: TGTGCCAGCAGTGAAAAGGAATATGCGGCGGAGACCGCCAAAAACATTCAATACTTC
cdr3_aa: CASSEKEYAAETAKNIQYF

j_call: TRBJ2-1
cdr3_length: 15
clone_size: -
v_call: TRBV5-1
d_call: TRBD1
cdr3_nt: TGCGCCAGCGAACCCGGGACAGGGTCCTACAATGAGCAGTTCTTC
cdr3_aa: CASEPGTGSYNEQFF

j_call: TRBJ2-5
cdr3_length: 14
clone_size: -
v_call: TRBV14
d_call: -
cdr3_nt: TGTGTCAGCAGCCAAGATTCAATTCAAGAGACCCAGTACTTT
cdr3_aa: CVSSQDSIQETQYF

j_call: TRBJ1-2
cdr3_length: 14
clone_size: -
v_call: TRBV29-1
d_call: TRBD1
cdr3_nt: TGCAGCATAAAGCCTACAGGGGACGGCTATGGCTACACCTTT
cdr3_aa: CSIKPTGDGYGYTF

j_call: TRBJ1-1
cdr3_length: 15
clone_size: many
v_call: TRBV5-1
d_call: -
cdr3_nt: TGCGCCAGCAGCTTGTTTAGGAACATGAACACTGAAGCTTTCTTT
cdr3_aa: CASSLFRNMNTEAFF

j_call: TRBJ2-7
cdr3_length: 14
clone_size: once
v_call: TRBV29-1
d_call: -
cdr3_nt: TGCAGCGTCCGACGGAGCAGCGGATCTTACGAGCAGTACTTC
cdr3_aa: CSVRRSSGSYEQYF

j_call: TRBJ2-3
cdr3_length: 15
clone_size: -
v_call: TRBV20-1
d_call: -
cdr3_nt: TGCAATGCTAGAGATCGGGGGTTAACCCCAGATACGCAGTATTTT
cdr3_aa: CNARDRGLTPDTQYF

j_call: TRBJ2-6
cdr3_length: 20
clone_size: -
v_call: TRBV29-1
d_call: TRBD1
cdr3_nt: TGTAGCGTTGAAGATCGGGACAGGGGGCGGCTAAACTCTGGGGCCAACGTCCTGACTTTC
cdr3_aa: CSVEDRDRGRLNSGANVLTF

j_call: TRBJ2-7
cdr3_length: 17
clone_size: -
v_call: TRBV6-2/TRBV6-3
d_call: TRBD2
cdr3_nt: TGTGCCAGCAGTTACAGGACTAGCGGGTTGAGCTCTTACGGGCAGTACTTC
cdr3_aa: CASSYRTSGLSSYGQYF

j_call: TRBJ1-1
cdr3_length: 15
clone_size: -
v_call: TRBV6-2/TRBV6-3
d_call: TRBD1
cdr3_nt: TGTGCCAGCAGTTACGGACTACAGGGGGGCACTAAAGCTTCCTTT
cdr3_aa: CASSYGLQGGTKASF

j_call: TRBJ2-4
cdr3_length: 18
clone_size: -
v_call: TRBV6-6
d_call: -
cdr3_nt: TGTGCCAGCAGTTTTTCGCCGGGACACGGCACGGGCATAAACATTCAGTACTTC
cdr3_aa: CASSFSPGHGTGINIQYF

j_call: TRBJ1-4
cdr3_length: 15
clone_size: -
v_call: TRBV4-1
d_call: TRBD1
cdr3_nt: TGCGCCAGCAGTCAAGACGGGACAGAGCTTGAAACACTGTTTTTT
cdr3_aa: CASSQDGTELETLFF

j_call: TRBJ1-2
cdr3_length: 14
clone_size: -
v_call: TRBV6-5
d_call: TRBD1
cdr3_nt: TGTGCCTGCAGCGGGGGGGGACAGGTCTACGGCTACACCTTC
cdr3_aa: CACSGGGQVYGYTF

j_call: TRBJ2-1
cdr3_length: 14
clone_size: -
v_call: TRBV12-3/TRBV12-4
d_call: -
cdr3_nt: TGTGCCAGCAGTTGGGCAGGGGGGGTCAATGAGCAGTCCTTC
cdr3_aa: CASSWAGGVNEQSF